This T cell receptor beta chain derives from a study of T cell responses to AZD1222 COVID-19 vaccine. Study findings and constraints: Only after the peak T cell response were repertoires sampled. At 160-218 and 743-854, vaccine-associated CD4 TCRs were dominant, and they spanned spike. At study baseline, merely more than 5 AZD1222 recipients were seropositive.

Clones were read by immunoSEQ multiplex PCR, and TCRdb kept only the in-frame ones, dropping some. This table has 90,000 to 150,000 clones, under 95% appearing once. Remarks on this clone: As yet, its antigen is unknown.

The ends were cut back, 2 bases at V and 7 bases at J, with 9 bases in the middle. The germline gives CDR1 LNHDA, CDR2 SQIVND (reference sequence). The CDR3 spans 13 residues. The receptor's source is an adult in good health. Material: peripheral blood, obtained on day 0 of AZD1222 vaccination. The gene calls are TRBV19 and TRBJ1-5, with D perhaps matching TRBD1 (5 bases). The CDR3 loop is CASSIWRGQPQHF. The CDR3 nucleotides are TGTGCCAGTAGTATATGGAGGGGCCAGCCCCAGCATTTT.